One and the same sample provided the 28 T cell receptor beta chains below, sequenced in a study of cytomegalovirus exposure and HLA in healthy donors. Use of 60 Vbeta and 13 Jbeta primers characterized the PCR. The data were produced by immunoSEQ multiplex PCR, yet TCRdb's version contains in-frame clones alone and is incomplete. The sample lists 150,000 to 170,000 clones, approximately 75% occurring once. Source material: PBMCs. Every receptor here comes from a man between 18 and 29 years old in good health and CMV-seronegative.

This clone was picked up one time. CDR3 region: CSVAGVQRHEQYF. In DNA, the CDR3 is TGCAGCGTGGCGGGGGTCCAACGACACGAGCAGTACTTC. This chain links TRBV29-1 with TRBJ2-5, with 7 positions matching TRBD2. The J call is in doubt because the DNA end fits TRBJ2-7 better. The V gene's germline CDR1 is SQVTM and CDR2 ANQGSEA. The CDR3 runs to 13 residues.

The rearrangement joins TRBV6-4 to TRBJ2-1; D not certain. Germline assignment: CDR1 MRHNA and CDR2 SNTAGT. The CDR3 length is 12 residues. V gave up 2 bases and J gave up 7 bases, with 6 bases separating them. The CDR3 region has the DNA TGTGCCAGCAGTGACGAGATGAATGAGCAGTTCTTC. It yields the protein CASSDEMNEQFF.

This clone appeared a single time. V and J are TRBV7-2 and TRBJ1-5; D is possibly TRBD1 (6 bases). The V gene's germline CDR1 is SGHTA and CDR2 FQGNSA. V lost 5 bases to trimming and J lost 5 bases, with 16 bases between them. The CDR3 spans 15 residues. CDR3: CASSQGHRVDQPQHF. CDR3 bases: TGTGCCAGCAGCCAGGGGCACAGGGTGGATCAGCCCCAGCATTTT.

The sample holds one count of this clone. The chain is built from TRBV7-9 and TRBJ1-1, with D unresolved. The V end was cut by 4 bases, the J end by 4 bases, with 10 bases between. Germline V gene lookup returns CDR1 SEHNR and CDR2 FQNEAQ (reference sequence). CDR3 size: 13 residues. CDR3 nucleotides: TGTGCCAGCAGCTACGAGGGTCTCACTGAAGCTTTCTTT. Translating it yields CASSYEGLTEAFF.

The chain links TRBV14 to TRBJ1-6; D perhaps matches TRBD1 (5 bases). Germline V gene data show CDR1 as SGHDN and CDR2 as FVKESK. CDR3 length: 18 amino acids. Trimming took off 0 bases at V and 0 bases at J, with 12 bases between the two ends. CDR3 loop: CASSQDHGGGSYNSPLHF. The CDR3 coding sequence is TGTGCCAGCAGCCAAGATCATGGGGGAGGCTCCTATAATTCACCCCTCCACTTT.

The chain joins TRBV29-1 to TRBJ2-1; 7 positions agree with TRBD2. This CDR3 comprises 15 residues. V lost 7 bases to trimming and J lost 4 bases; unmatched junction nucleotides: 13. The germline gives CDR1 SQVTM, CDR2 ANQGSEA. The CDR3, as DNA: TGCAGCGCCCTGACCGGGGGGAGCGTGTACAATGAGCAGTTCTTC. This translates into CSALTGGSVYNEQFF.

V and J are TRBV4-1 and TRBJ2-3, with TRBD2 matching over 7 bases. Germline loops: CDR1 MGHRA, CDR2 YSYEKL. With 1 base clipped from V and 4 bases from J, the junction kept 14 bases outside the gene matches. The CDR3 contains 18 residues. This chain's CDR3 is CASSQVSGGGSWADTQYF. The CDR3 nucleotides are TGCGCCAGCAGCCAAGTATCGGGGGGTGGTTCGTGGGCAGATACGCAGTATTTT.

The rearrangement uses TRBV5-1 and TRBJ2-1; D is unresolved. The CDR3 sequence is 15 residues long. Germline V gives CDR1 SGHRS, CDR2 YFSETQ. V was trimmed by 0 bases and J by 3 bases, leaving 10 bases between them. DNA for the CDR3: TGCGCCAGCAGCTTGGAGAGCGCAAGCTACAATGAGCAGTTCTTC. It yields the protein CASSLESASYNEQFF.

The chain uses TRBV7-6 and TRBJ1-1; no definite D call. Germline V gene data show CDR1 as SGHVS and CDR2 as FNYEAQ. This CDR3 contains 16 residues. The V end lost 3 bases, the J end lost 0 bases, and 14 bases lay between the germline ends. In DNA, the CDR3 is TGTGCCAGCAGCTTTGCGGGCACAGATATGAACACTGAAGCTTTCTTT. Translation: CASSFAGTDMNTEAFF.

This chain connects TRBV12-1 to TRBJ2-5; the table's D call, TRBD1, has no DNA check behind it. TRBV12-1 is noted as a pseudogene. CDR3 length: 15 amino acids. For the CDR3, the DNA is TGTGCCAGCAGCTTTCCCCCTCAGGGGGCCGAGACCCAGTACTTC. As protein: CASSFPPQGAETQYF.

The V gene is TRBV7-6, the J gene TRBJ2-1, with 10 bases identical to TRBD2. The CDR3 runs to 18 residues. CDR1 and CDR2 from the germline V gene are SGHVS and FNYEAQ. Unmatched junction bases numbered 13, after V lost 4 bases and J lost 4 bases. Written as DNA, the CDR3 is TGTGCCAGCAGCTCCAGTACTCTAGCGGGGGCAAGGTACAATGAGCAGTTCTTC. This encodes CASSSSTLAGARYNEQFF.

This rearrangement joins TRBV30 to TRBJ1-5; a weak D match, TRBD1 (6 bases). The CDR3 length is 13 residues. Trimming removed 4 bases at V and 0 bases at J, with 7 bases between. Germline V lookup: CDR1 GTSNPN, CDR2 SVGIG (reference sequence). Here the CDR3 reads CAWNRASNQPQHF. DNA for the CDR3: TGTGCCTGGAACAGGGCTAGCAATCAGCCCCAGCATTTT.

CDR3 DNA sequence: TGTGCCAGCAGTTTAACTCAGGGAGGCACTGAAGCTTTCTTT. Protein product: CASSLTQGGTEAFF. This chain links TRBV28 with TRBJ1-1; D is possibly TRBD1 (5 bases). CDR1 MDHEN and CDR2 SYDVKM come from the germline V gene. V lost 2 bases to trimming and J lost 4 bases, with 11 bases between them. The CDR3 is made up of 14 amino acids.

The chain has TRBV5-1 and TRBJ1-1; unclear D gene. The CDR3 sequence is 13 residues long. V was pared by 3 bases and J by 1 base, with 7 bases between. From germline, CDR1 is SGHRS and CDR2 YFSETQ. CDR3 region: CASSSGRNTEAFF. For the CDR3, the DNA is TGCGCCAGCAGCTCGGGTCGGAACACTGAAGCTTTCTTT. Full variable domain (rest looked up from reference TRBV5-1 and TRBJ1-1): KAGVTQTPRYLIKTRGQQVTLSCSPISGHRSVSWYQQTPGQGLQFLFEYFSETQRNKGNFPGRFSGRQFSNSRSEMNVSTLELGDSALYLCASSSGRNTEAFFGQGTRLTVV.

The chain joins TRBV2 to TRBJ1-6; D may be TRBD1 (6 bases). Germline assignment: CDR1 SNHLY and CDR2 FYNNEI. Trimming left V 2 bases short and J 9 bases short, with 8 bases between. The CDR3 covers 13 residues. The CDR3 sequence is CASSEQGSSPLHF. In nucleotides, the CDR3 is TGTGCCAGCAGTGAACAGGGGAGTTCACCCCTCCACTTT.

Concerning this clone itself: Other DNA sequences in this specimen translate into the identical CDR3. The chain's CDR3 is CASSERGGTDTQYF. For the CDR3, the DNA is TGTGCCAGCAGTGAGCGGGGGGGCACAGATACGCAGTATTTT. The chain carries TRBV6-4 and TRBJ2-3; 8 positions agree with TRBD2. The CDR3 length is 14 residues. J was trimmed by 1 base and V by 3 bases; bases with no gene match: 0. Germline CDR1 is MRHNA and CDR2 is SNTAGT.

The chain employs TRBV7-8 and TRBJ2-1, with unresolved D. The germline V gene has CDR1 SGHVS and CDR2 FQNEAQ. The CDR3 sequence is 14 residues long. The germline V and J ends were trimmed by 7 bases and 0 bases, with 10 bases remaining between them. The CDR3 nucleotides are TGTGCCAGCACCCTCGCGGCCTCCTACAATGAGCAGTTCTTC. As protein: CASTLAASYNEQFF.

This chain's CDR3 is CASSLPAGGAADTQYF. The CDR3 bases are TGTGCCAGCAGCTTACCAGCGGGGGGGGCAGCAGATACGCAGTATTTT. This chain uses TRBV7-2 with TRBJ2-3; 10 bases match TRBD2. Trimming cost V 2 bases and J 4 bases; bases outside gene matches: 6. The CDR3 is made up of 16 amino acids. The germline V gene has CDR1 SGHTA and CDR2 FQGNSA.

CDR3 residues: CASSEIRRTQETQYF. The CDR3 region has the DNA TGTGCCAGCAGTGAAATAAGACGGACTCAAGAGACCCAGTACTTC. The chain couples TRBV6-1 to TRBJ2-5, with D perhaps TRBD2 (5 bases). The CDR3 is 15 amino acids. V dropped 2 bases and J dropped 2 bases, with 12 bases sitting between them. Germline V gives CDR1 MNHNS, CDR2 SASEGT.

The rearrangement links TRBV5-6 to TRBJ2-3, with 16 bases lining up with TRBD2. Germline V CDR1 and CDR2: SGHDT, YYEEEE. The CDR3 is made up of 16 amino acids. Germline trimming cut 2 bases from V and 9 bases from J; bases unmatched to any gene: 6. The CDR3 DNA follows: TGTGCCAGCAGCTTTGGGACTAGCGGGGGGGCCTGGACGCAGTATTTT. It encodes CASSFGTSGGAWTQYF.

The gene calls are TRBV6-5 and TRBJ2-5, with 8 bases lining up with TRBD1. The germline V gene encodes CDR1 MNHEY and CDR2 SVGAGI. The CDR3 extends over 15 amino acids. Trimming at V came to 5 bases and at J to 5 bases, leaving 10 bases not matched to a gene. CDR3 protein: CASSSPRGLGETQYF. DNA for the CDR3: TGTGCCAGCAGTAGTCCCAGGGGGCTAGGGGAGACCCAGTACTTC.

Regarding this clone: A read error may produce the germline difference seen at one junction end. The rearrangement uses TRBV25-1 and TRBJ2-4, with D possibly matching TRBD2 (6 bases). CDR1 and CDR2 (germline): MGHDK, SYGVNS. This CDR3 has 16 residues. CDR3 coding DNA: TGTGCCAGCACCCCTGGCAGCCAGGAGGGCAAAAACAGTCAGTACTTC. Its protein is CASTPGSQEGKNSQYF.

The gene calls are TRBV18 and TRBJ1-3; a possible D gene is TRBD1 (5 bases). The CDR3 contains 16 residues. Germline values: CDR1 KGHSH, CDR2 LQKENI. V was trimmed by 9 bases and J by 4 bases, leaving 22 bases between them. The CDR3 spells CASSAGDAKGGNTIYF. DNA of the CDR3: TGTGCCAGTTCTGCGGGGGACGCCAAGGGGGGAAACACCATATATTTT.

The rearrangement links TRBV2 to TRBJ2-7, with 11 bases aligning to TRBD1. Germline V gene lookup returns CDR1 SNHLY and CDR2 FYNNEI. V lost 6 bases to trimming and J lost 5 bases; unmatched junction nucleotides: 3. This CDR3 contains 13 residues. CDR3 DNA: TGTGCCAGCAGCGGACAGGGGGCCGACGAGCAGTACTTC. Amino acid sequence: CASSGQGADEQYF.

This clone was counted only a few times. The rearrangement joins TRBV5-1 to TRBJ2-5; the D gene is possibly TRBD2 (5 bases). The CDR3 runs to 11 residues. The germline V gene encodes CDR1 SGHRS and CDR2 YFSETQ. Trimming removed 9 bases at V and 2 bases at J, with 8 bases between. In DNA form, the CDR3 reads TGCGCCACCCGGGAACAAGAGACCCAGTACTTC. This encodes CATREQETQYF.

This chain links TRBV5-1 with TRBJ2-7; TRBD2 matches at 7 bases. The CDR3 covers 13 residues. CDR1 and CDR2 from the germline V gene are SGHRS and YFSETQ. The V segment lost 6 bases and the J segment 5 bases; nucleotides outside the gene matches: 8. In nucleotides, the CDR3 is TGCGCCAGCACCCGGGGGGAGAACCACGAGCAGTACTTC. Amino acids: CASTRGENHEQYF.

The chain is built from TRBV5-1 and TRBJ1-4; TRBD1 matches at 7 bases. Germline assignment: CDR1 SGHRS and CDR2 YFSETQ. This CDR3 has 15 residues. The V segment lost 4 bases and the J segment 5 bases; nucleotides outside the gene matches: 8. CDR3 in DNA: TGCGCCAGCAGCGACCCGGGACAGTCCAATGAAAAACTGTTTTTT. This translates into CASSDPGQSNEKLFF.

The V and J genes are TRBV6-1 and TRBJ2-7; TRBD2 is a possible D gene (6 bases). This CDR3 contains 14 residues. V was clipped by 6 bases and J by 4 bases, with 16 bases between them. CDR1 and CDR2 from the germline V gene are MNHNS and SASEGT. CDR3 residues: CASRPSPREYEQYV. In nucleotides, the CDR3 is TGTGCCAGCAGGCCCTCCCCTCGGGAGTACGAGCAGTACGTC.